The sample holds one count of the clone carrying this T cell receptor (beta chain). No antigen is known for it. This entry is derived from a study of T cell responses to AZD1222 COVID-19 vaccine. General study results and limits: Just six AZD1222 recipients were seropositive at baseline. Spike was spanned by vaccine-associated CD4 TCRs, which were dominant at 160-218 and 743-854. Donors were chiefly white British, with a greater number of females, and clonal diversity was perhaps underestimated.

Measured with immunoSEQ multiplex PCR; TCRdb has only the in-frame clones, and not every one. In the table there are around 130,000 clones, approximately 85% of which are singletons. Specimen: peripheral blood, collected on day 0 of AZD1222 vaccination. The receptor comes from an adult in good health.

The CDR3 DNA reads TGTGCCAGCAGTGTTTTACACGAGCAGTACTTC. It specifies CASSVLHEQYF. V and J are TRBV2 and TRBJ2-7, with D hard to call. The CDR3 is 11 residues long. Trimming took off 4 bases at V and 5 bases at J, with 6 bases between the two ends. CDR1 is SNHLY, CDR2 FYNNEI, per germline.